Each of the 11 T cell receptor beta chains below was sequenced from the same sample in a study of T cells in Graves' hyperthyroidism and ophthalmopathy. From RNA transcripts, TCR beta CDR3 regions were amplified. The primer set for the first-round RT-PCR of the TCR CDR3 was HTBI. TCRdb used MiXCR to reprocess the multiplex PCR reads, holding one entry per CDR3 protein. The repertoire consists of 500,000 to 650,000 distinct CDR3 sequences, with around 20% occurring once and the leading ten covering approximately 48%. Sequencing input: blood. The source is a middle-aged man with Graves' ophthalmopathy.

This clonotype occurred many times. This sequence joins TRBV7-9 and TRBJ2-5; D remains unclear. Germline values: CDR1 SEHNR, CDR2 FQNEAQ (reference sequence). Trimming took 4 bases from V and 1 from J, leaving 4 bases between them. The CDR3 contains 12 residues. The DNA of the CDR3 is TGTGCCAGCAGCTCCCTCCAAGAGACCCAGTACTTC. Translated: CASSSLQETQYF.

This clonotype was observed a handful of times. V gene TRBV4-2 combines with J gene TRBJ2-5; TRBD1 agrees at 7 bases. Per the germline V gene, CDR1 is LGHNA and CDR2 is YNFKEQ. The V segment lost 3 bases and the J segment 3 bases; nucleotides outside the gene matches: 1. This CDR3 is built from 13 residues. In nucleotides, the CDR3 is TGTGCCAGCAGCCAGACAGGGAAAGAGACCCAGTACTTC. This gives the protein CASSQTGKETQYF.

The chain joins TRBV4-2 to TRBJ1-1; no firm D call. V was shortened by 4 bases and J by 6 bases, with 18 bases between the two germline ends. The germline gives CDR1 LGHNA, CDR2 YNFKEQ. This CDR3 is 15 amino acids long. The CDR3 DNA is TGTGCCAGCAGCCCCGAGGGTTCCCGTGAAGCTGAAGCTTTCTTT. It is translated as CASSPEGSREAEAFF.

This clonotype was counted between two and nine times. V is TRBV7-2 and J is TRBJ2-1, with 8 bases matching TRBD2. Germline V gene data show CDR1 as SGHTA and CDR2 as FQGNSA. V trimming: 1 base; J trimming: 8 bases; junction bases outside the gene matches: 13. The CDR3 length is 17 residues. CDR3 nucleotide sequence: TGTGCCAGCAGCTTAGGGGGGGCGGGAGGCGCGCGCTATGAGCAGTTCTTC. Amino acid sequence: CASSLGGAGGARYEQFF.

The chain is built from TRBV5-4 and TRBJ2-5, with D perhaps matching TRBD1 or TRBD2 (5 bases each). Between the trimmed V and J ends, which lost 7 bases and 1 base, there was a span of 14 bases. The CDR3 is 14 amino acids. The germline gives CDR1 SGHNT, CDR2 YYREEE (reference sequence). CDR3 loop: CASRGGATQETQYF. As DNA, the CDR3 is TGTGCCAGCCGGGGCGGAGCTACCCAAGAGACCCAGTACTTC.

This rearrangement joins TRBV20-1 to TRBJ2-2; 8 bases align to TRBD2. Looked up from germline, CDR1 is DFQATT and CDR2 is SNEGSKA (reference sequence). V dropped 6 bases and J dropped 5; count of bases not matched to a gene: 8. The CDR3 sequence is 14 residues long. CDR3 DNA: TGCAGTGCACTCCGGACTAGCAATACCGGGGAGCTGTTTTTT. Translating it yields CSALRTSNTGELFF.

With regard to this clonotype: A read error may explain this, as a much larger clone is one base away. The rearrangement joins TRBV28 to TRBJ2-7; D may be TRBD1 (5 bases). The CDR3 sequence is 15 residues long. In germline, CDR1 is MDHEN, CDR2 SYDVKM. The CDR3 DNA reads as TGTGCCAGCAGTTCGGCACAGGTCAGCTCCCACGAGCAGTACTTC. This encodes CASSSAQVSSHEQYF.

This chain uses TRBV12-3 or TRBV12-4 with TRBJ2-2; D may correspond to TRBD1 or TRBD2 (5 bases each). Trimming cost V 6 bases and J 7 bases, with 21 bases left between them. The CDR3 covers 16 residues. The CDR3 reads CASSAGIWTSSGELFF. CDR3 bases: TGTGCCAGCAGCGCGGGCATCTGGACAAGTAGCGGGGAGCTGTTTTTT.

The chain joins TRBV10-3 to TRBJ1-3, with a weak D call TRBD1 (6 bases). Germline CDR1 ENHRY, CDR2 SYGVKD. The CDR3 is 21 residues long. Trimming cost V 2 bases and J 0 bases, with 26 bases left between them. The CDR3 nucleotides read TGTGCCATCAGTGAGCTCTTTTCGACTCCTACAGGGCTATTCTCTGGAAACACCATATATTTT. This encodes CAISELFSTPTGLFSGNTIYF.

This clonotype was detected many times. The rearrangement uses TRBV12-3 or TRBV12-4 and TRBJ2-3; 11 bases fit TRBD2. The V gene end was trimmed by 5 bases and the J gene end by 8 bases; junction bases not matched to a gene: 12. The CDR3 covers 16 residues. CDR3 DNA: TGTGCCAGCAGTCCAACAGGGACTAGCGGTAGTAGTACGCAGTATTTT. This gives the protein CASSPTGTSGSSTQYF.

This clonotype was observed many times. J is TRBJ1-1 and V is TRBV7-9, with a tentative D call TRBD1 (6 bases). Trimming shortened V by 10 bases and J by 9 bases, and 18 bases separated the two germline ends. The length of the CDR3 is 12 residues. Germline assignment: CDR1 SEHNR and CDR2 FQNEAQ (reference sequence). The chain's CDR3 is CAKVTGPLKAFF. CDR3 in DNA: TGTGCCAAGGTGACAGGTCCCTTAAAAGCTTTCTTT.